Presented here are 30 T cell receptor beta chains from one specimen sequenced in a study of T cells in Graves' hyperthyroidism and ophthalmopathy. Amplified TCR beta CDR3 regions came from RNA transcripts. TCR CDR3 regions were first amplified by RT-PCR with HTBI primers. One entry per CDR3 protein results from TCRdb running MiXCR on the multiplex PCR reads. The sample has hundreds of thousands of distinct CDR3 sequences; less than 15% are singletons. The sequenced sample consisted of blood. The receptors shown here come from a woman aged 18-29 years with Graves' hyperthyroidism.

Concerning this clonotype: Mismatch with germline at one junction end may stem from a read error. V is TRBV5-8 and J is TRBJ1-4; no clear D. CDR3 length: 14 amino acids. The germline V gene has CDR1 SGHTS and CDR2 YDEGEE. The CDR3 DNA reads as TGTGCCAGCAGCTTGGTACAAACTAATGAAGAACTGTTTTTT. Protein sequence: CASSLVQTNEELFF.

This clonotype was seen at least ten times. The J gene is TRBJ1-2, the V gene TRBV13; D is undetermined. V was cut by 5 bases and J by 0 bases, with 13 bases left in between. This CDR3 comprises 15 residues. Germline V gene sequence: CDR1 PRHDT, CDR2 FYEKMQ (reference sequence). The CDR3 DNA reads TGTGCCAGCAGCCAGCTGGCAGAAACTAACTATGGCTACACCTTC. Amino acids: CASSQLAETNYGYTF.

This clonotype was detected ten times or more. The genes are TRBV18 and TRBJ2-7, with 8 bases that match TRBD1. Trimming took 6 bases from V and 5 from J; bases not matched to a gene: 6. This CDR3 has 13 amino acids. Germline lookup yields CDR1 KGHSH and CDR2 LQKENI. In DNA form, the CDR3 reads TGTGCCAGCTCGCCCACACAGGGGGACGAGCAGTACTTC. It codes for CASSPTQGDEQYF.

The CDR3 region has the DNA TGCGCCAGCAGCCCGGGGACTAGCGATACAGATACGCAGTATTTT. The encoded protein is CASSPGTSDTDTQYF. The chain combines TRBV5-1 with TRBJ2-3; 10 positions agree with TRBD2. The CDR3 extends over 15 amino acids. Losses at the gene ends were 4 bases for V and 3 bases for J; bases not matched to a gene: 5. Germline CDR1 and CDR2: SGHRS and YFSETQ.

This clonotype has a count of ten or more. The V gene is TRBV7-6, the J gene TRBJ1-6, with 10 bases lining up with TRBD1. Per germline, CDR1 SGHVS and CDR2 FNYEAQ. The J segment lost 8 bases and the V segment lost 1 base, leaving 5 bases of the junction unmatched. The CDR3 contains 16 residues. The CDR3 here is CASSLGMGTGDSPLHF. The CDR3 region has the DNA TGTGCCAGCAGCTTAGGAATGGGGACAGGGGATTCACCCCTCCACTTT.

The CDR3 loop reads CASSLRKGPYRDQETQYF. The DNA for the CDR3 is TGTGCCAGCAGCCTAAGAAAGGGGCCATACAGGGACCAAGAGACCCAGTACTTC. The chain carries TRBV25-1 and TRBJ2-5; D is possibly TRBD1 (6 bases). This CDR3 is built from 18 residues. Germline assignment: CDR1 MGHDK and CDR2 SYGVNS. Trimming removed 6 bases from V and 0 bases from J, with 23 bases in between.

This clonotype was counted many times. The chain links TRBV12-3 or TRBV12-4 to TRBJ2-4; D possibly corresponds to TRBD2 (7 bases). The CDR3 is 15 residues long. V lost 5 bases to trimming and J lost 8 bases, with 19 bases between them. The chain's CDR3 is CASSAFGRGGDIQYF. The CDR3 DNA sequence: TGTGCCAGCAGTGCCTTCGGCCGAGGGGGGGACATTCAGTACTTC.

In its sample, this clonotype was seen a few times. The chain joins TRBV7-8 to TRBJ1-2, with 7 bases fitting TRBD1. The CDR3 length is 17 residues. Germline CDR1 is SGHVS and CDR2 is FQNEAQ. Trimming at V came to 6 bases and at J to 5 bases, leaving 18 bases not matched to a gene. The CDR3 region has the DNA TGTGCCAGCAGACCCACAGGGGCAAAGATCGGAAATTATGGCTACACCTTC. This sequence encodes CASRPTGAKIGNYGYTF.

This clonotype was detected ten times or more. The chain couples TRBV7-3 to TRBJ2-1; 10 bases match TRBD2. The CDR3 is made up of 15 amino acids. Germline CDR1 reads SGHTA; CDR2 reads FQGTGA. Germline trimming cut 5 bases from V and 7 bases from J; bases unmatched to any gene: 8. The CDR3 DNA reads as TGTGCCAGCAGCCTTACTAGCGGGGTGCGTAATGAGCAGTTCTTC. Amino acids: CASSLTSGVRNEQFF. Filled out from reference TRBV7-3 and TRBJ2-1, the complete variable domain reads GAGVSQTPSNKVTEKGKYVELRCDPISGHTALYWYRQSLGQGPEFLIYFQGTGAADDSGLPNDRFFAVRPEGSVSTLKIQRTERGDSAVYLCASSLTSGVRNEQFFGPGTRLTVL.

This clonotype was detected many times. The V and J genes are TRBV30 and TRBJ2-7, with no clear D. Germline CDR1 GTSNPN, CDR2 SVGIG (reference sequence). The ends were cut back, 4 bases at V and 2 bases at J, with 6 bases in the middle. This CDR3 spans 11 amino acids. CDR3 in amino acids: CAWTVAYEQYF. The CDR3 DNA is TGTGCCTGGACAGTAGCCTACGAGCAGTACTTC.

This clonotype was seen at least ten times. The chain is built from TRBV7-3 and TRBJ2-1; TRBD2 aligns across 10 bases. V shed 3 bases and J 7 bases; nucleotides not matched to a gene: 9. The germline V gene encodes CDR1 SGHTA and CDR2 FQGTGA. CDR3 length equals 16 residues. Here the CDR3 reads CASSLSGGATWNEQFF. In DNA, the CDR3 is TGTGCCAGCAGCTTGAGCGGGGGGGCGACCTGGAATGAGCAGTTCTTC.

This rearrangement joins TRBV12-3 or TRBV12-4 to TRBJ2-7; 15 nucleotides agree with TRBD2. The CDR3 totals 19 residues. J was trimmed by 0 bases and V by 1 base; bases with no gene match: 7. The CDR3 nucleotides are TGTGCCAGCAGTTTAGTAGGACTAGCGGGAGGGCCCCGCTCCTACGAGCAGTACTTC. Encoded protein: CASSLVGLAGGPRSYEQYF.

This clonotype was seen repeatedly, ten times or more. The chain is built from TRBV20-1 and TRBJ2-5; D not resolved. There are 12 residues in the CDR3. Trimming pared 5 bases from V and 4 bases from J, leaving 11 bases between. Germline CDR1 reads DFQATT; CDR2 reads SNEGSKA (reference sequence). The CDR3 protein is CSAGNYLETQYF. The CDR3 coding sequence is TGCAGTGCTGGGAATTATTTAGAGACCCAGTACTTC.

This clonotype was detected many times. CDR3 nucleotide sequence: TGTGCCAGCGGGAGCCAGGCCTACAATGAGCAGTTCTTC. This sequence encodes CASGSQAYNEQFF. V gene TRBV9 combines with J gene TRBJ2-1; perhaps TRBD2 as D (5 bases). The germline V and J ends were trimmed by 7 bases and 2 bases, with 10 bases remaining between them. This CDR3 has 13 residues. Germline CDR1 SGDLS, CDR2 YYNGEE.

This clonotype was picked up many times. The genes are TRBV6-2 or TRBV6-3 and TRBJ1-1, with D unresolved. The V and J ends lost 2 bases and 4 bases respectively, with 5 bases between them. The CDR3 loop spans 12 amino acids. Germline CDR1 is MNHEY and CDR2 is SVGEGT. The DNA of the CDR3 is TGTGCCAGCAGTTACCTCGGCACTGAAGCTTTCTTT. Translated, it gives CASSYLGTEAFF.

The table lists this clonotype with many counts. The rearrangement links TRBV20-1 to TRBJ2-5; TRBD2 matches 7 bases. Germline CDR1 is DFQATT and CDR2 is SNEGSKA (reference sequence). V lost 0 bases and J lost 2; bases outside the gene matches: 9. CDR3 length: 16 amino acids. CDR3 amino acids: CSARDLEREVQETQYF. The CDR3 bases are TGCAGTGCTAGAGACCTAGAGCGGGAAGTACAAGAGACCCAGTACTTC.

In this sample, this clonotype turned up many times. This chain connects TRBV28 to TRBJ2-5, with 10 bases matching TRBD2. From germline, CDR1 is MDHEN and CDR2 SYDVKM. The CDR3 consists of 15 residues. Germline trimming cut 2 bases from V and 3 bases from J; bases unmatched to any gene: 3. The CDR3 is CASSLASGGKETQYF. Here the CDR3 DNA reads TGTGCCAGCAGTTTAGCTAGCGGGGGAAAAGAGACCCAGTACTTC.

This clonotype was observed many times. The genes are TRBV28 and TRBJ2-7; 8 bases are a match to TRBD1. Losses at the gene ends were 6 bases for V and 0 bases for J; bases not matched to a gene: 10. Germline-derived CDR1 and CDR2 are MDHEN and SYDVKM. CDR3 length: 16 amino acids. The CDR3 DNA is TGTGCCAGCAGACCAACAGGGGGTGAGAGCTCCTACGAGCAGTACTTC. Encoded protein: CASRPTGGESSYEQYF.

The sample holds many counts of this clonotype. The V and J genes are TRBV6-1 and TRBJ2-7; 8 nucleotides line up with TRBD1. V gave up 6 bases and J gave up 7 bases; unmatched junction bases: 14. The CDR3 runs to 15 residues. Germline lookup yields CDR1 MNHNS and CDR2 SASEGT. For the CDR3, the DNA is TGTGCCAGCAGGGGGGTCGGGACAGGATTCCCGGAGCAGTACTTC. Translating gives CASRGVGTGFPEQYF.

This clonotype came up many times. The V and J genes are TRBV7-2 and TRBJ2-5; unclear D gene. V gave up 0 bases and J gave up 1 base, with 12 bases separating them. CDR1 is SGHTA, CDR2 FQGNSA, per germline. CDR3 length: 16 residues. The CDR3 protein is CASSLAFGRIQETQYF. For the CDR3, the DNA is TGTGCCAGCAGCTTAGCATTCGGGCGGATCCAAGAGACCCAGTACTTC.

This clonotype has a count of ten or more. The chain joins TRBV12-3 or TRBV12-4 to TRBJ1-1; D is perhaps TRBD1 (5 bases). Between the trimmed V and J ends, which lost 2 bases and 12 bases, there was a span of 13 bases. CDR3 size: 12 residues. CDR3 in amino acids: CASSLLGQGSFF. CDR3 coding DNA: TGTGCCAGCAGTTTATTGGGGCAGGGCTCTTTCTTT.

This clonotype was picked up many times. The V gene is TRBV7-2, the J gene TRBJ2-3; D perhaps matches TRBD2 (6 bases). V lost 4 bases to trimming and J lost 4 bases, with 12 bases between them. From germline, CDR1 is SGHTA and CDR2 FQGNSA. This CDR3 is built from 14 residues. The CDR3 coding sequence is TGTGCCAGCAGCTCCGGGACTTTCGCAGATACGCAGTATTTT. It yields the protein CASSSGTFADTQYF.

This clonotype was recorded at least ten times. The chain combines TRBV28 with TRBJ2-3; 7 nucleotides line up with TRBD2. With V trimmed by 5 bases and J by 0 bases, 5 bases remained unmatched. CDR1 and CDR2 from the germline V gene are MDHEN and SYDVKM. The CDR3 extends over 15 amino acids. CDR3 in amino acids: CASSLAATSTDTQYF. In DNA, the CDR3 is TGTGCCAGCAGTCTAGCGGCCACTAGCACAGATACGCAGTATTTT.

About this clonotype: This may arise from a read error, as a much more abundant clone is one base away. V is TRBV10-3 and J is TRBJ2-5; tentative D call: TRBD2 (5 bases). Germline CDR1 and CDR2: ENHRY and SYGVKD. The CDR3 covers 18 residues. CDR3 amino acids: CANSEVQIAESGIETQYF. The CDR3 coding sequence is TGTGCCAACAGTGAGGTCCAGATCGCGGAGTCCGGGATAGAGACCCAGTACTTC.

The chain carries TRBV20-1 and TRBJ1-2, with D hard to call. The germline V gene encodes CDR1 DFQATT and CDR2 SNEGSKA (reference sequence). V was pared by 2 bases and J by 7 bases, with 14 bases between. The CDR3 is made up of 13 amino acids. As DNA, the CDR3 is TGCAGTGCTAGACTATCGGGAGCAGGTGGCTACACCTTC. It specifies CSARLSGAGGYTF.

This clonotype was detected ten times or more. The rearrangement links TRBV29-1 to TRBJ1-2; 8 bases line up with TRBD1. Trimming removed 7 bases from V and 3 bases from J; junction bases left unmatched: 7. CDR1 SQVTM and CDR2 ANQGSEA come from the germline V gene. The CDR3 covers 13 residues. CDR3 amino acids: CSASTGGHYGYTF. The CDR3 region has the DNA TGCAGCGCGAGTACAGGGGGTCACTATGGCTACACCTTC.

This clonotype was observed at least ten times. The rearrangement links TRBV2 to TRBJ2-1; 10 positions match TRBD2. Trimming removed 3 bases from V and 5 bases from J; junction bases left unmatched: 4. The CDR3 consists of 15 residues. Germline lookup yields CDR1 SNHLY and CDR2 FYNNEI. CDR3 residues: CASSDLAGGNNEQFF. The CDR3 bases are TGTGCCAGCAGTGATTTAGCGGGGGGAAACAATGAGCAGTTCTTC.

Turning to this clonotype: Since a much larger clone is just one base distant, this may be a read error. The V call is TRBV27, the J call TRBJ2-1; D possibly corresponds to TRBD2 (8 bases). Germline CDR1 is MNHEY and CDR2 is SMNVEV (reference sequence). This CDR3 region has 16 residues. The V and J ends lost 0 bases and 9 bases respectively, with 18 bases between them. The CDR3 DNA reads TGTGCCAGCAGTTTATCCGGGACTAGGGGGCACATTGAGCAGTTCTTC. This translates into CASSLSGTRGHIEQFF.

The table lists this clonotype with many counts. The chain uses TRBV6-2 or TRBV6-3 and TRBJ2-7; no clear D gene. CDR1 MNHEY and CDR2 SVGEGT come from the germline V gene. With 6 bases removed from V and 3 bases from J, the gap between germline ends came to 15 bases. The CDR3 length is 14 residues. This CDR3 is CASSSYGSHYEQYF. The CDR3, as DNA: TGTGCCAGCAGCTCCTATGGATCCCACTACGAGCAGTACTTC.

Ten or more counts support this clonotype. J is TRBJ1-1 and V is TRBV30; D gene unclear. The CDR3 contains 13 residues. In germline, CDR1 is GTSNPN, CDR2 SVGIG (reference sequence). V was shortened by 2 bases and J by 0 bases, with 7 bases between the two germline ends. The CDR3: CAWSPLMNTEAFF. The CDR3, as DNA: TGTGCCTGGAGTCCTTTAATGAACACTGAAGCTTTCTTT.